This T cell receptor beta chain was obtained from a study of cytomegalovirus exposure and HLA in healthy donors. Trimming shortened V by 5 bases and J by 7 bases, and 8 bases separated the two germline ends. CDR3 length: 12 amino acids. The germline V gene has CDR1 SGHTA and CDR2 FQGNSA. It was with 60 Vbeta and 13 Jbeta primers that the PCR ran. Libraries were prepared by immunoSEQ multiplex PCR; TCRdb keeps only in-frame clonotypes and omits some of them. The sample consists of 100,000 to 120,000 clones, approximately 83% of them appearing once. The chain couples TRBV7-2 to TRBJ2-2; no clear D gene. The TCR comes from a man aged 40-55 years in good health and CMV-seronegative. Sequencing was carried out using PBMCs. CDR3 nucleotide sequence: TGTGCCAGCAGCCTCCTCGGCGGGGAGCTGTTTTTT. It yields the protein CASSLLGGELFF.